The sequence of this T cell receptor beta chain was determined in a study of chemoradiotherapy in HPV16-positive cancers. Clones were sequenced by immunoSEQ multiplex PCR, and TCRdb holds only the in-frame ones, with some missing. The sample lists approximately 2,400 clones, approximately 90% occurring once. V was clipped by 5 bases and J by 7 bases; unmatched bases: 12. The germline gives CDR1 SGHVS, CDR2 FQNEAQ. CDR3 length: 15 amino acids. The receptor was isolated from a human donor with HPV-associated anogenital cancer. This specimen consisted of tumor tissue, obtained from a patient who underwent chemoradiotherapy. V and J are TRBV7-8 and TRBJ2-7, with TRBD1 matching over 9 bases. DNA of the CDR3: TGTGCCAGCAGCCCCACCCTACAGGGGGCGATTGAGCAGTACTTC. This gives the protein CASSPTLQGAIEQYF.